The source of this T cell receptor (beta chain) is a study of blood T cell repertoires in COVID-19. Study overall: T cells, B-cell-depleted T cells, or PBMCs provided the cDNA or gDNA that served as material.

TCRdb keeps only in-frame clones here, not all; method: immunoSEQ multiplex PCR. The data hold roughly 86,000 clones, with roughly four fifths observed a single time. This CDR3 is built from 15 residues. Germline CDR1 and CDR2: SGHRS and YFSETQ. Trimming took 0 bases from V and 6 from J, leaving 12 bases between them. The V gene is TRBV5-1, the J gene TRBJ2-2, with D perhaps matching TRBD2 (7 bases). The clonotype was recovered from a human donor in a cohort sampled during active COVID-19. The sequenced sample consisted of peripheral blood. CDR3 coding DNA: TGCGCCAGCAGCTTGGTTCGGGGGGCAGCCGGGGAGCTGTTTTTT. Protein product: CASSLVRGAAGELFF. Full variable domain (remainder filled in from reference TRBV5-1 and TRBJ2-2): KAGVTQTPRYLIKTRGQQVTLSCSPISGHRSVSWYQQTPGQGLQFLFEYFSETQRNKGNFPGRFSGRQFSNSRSEMNVSTLELGDSALYLCASSLVRGAAGELFFGEGSRLTVL.